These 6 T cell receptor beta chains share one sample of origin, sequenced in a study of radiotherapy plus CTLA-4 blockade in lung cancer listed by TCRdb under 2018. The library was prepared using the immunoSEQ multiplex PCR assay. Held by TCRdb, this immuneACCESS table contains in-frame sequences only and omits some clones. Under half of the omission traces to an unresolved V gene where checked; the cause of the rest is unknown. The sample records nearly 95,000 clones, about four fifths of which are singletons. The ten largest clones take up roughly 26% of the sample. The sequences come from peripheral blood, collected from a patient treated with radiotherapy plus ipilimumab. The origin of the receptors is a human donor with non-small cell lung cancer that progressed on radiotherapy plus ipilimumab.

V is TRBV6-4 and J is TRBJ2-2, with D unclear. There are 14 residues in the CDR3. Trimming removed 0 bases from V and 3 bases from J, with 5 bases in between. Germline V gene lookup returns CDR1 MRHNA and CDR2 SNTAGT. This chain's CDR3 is CASSDSRDTGELFF. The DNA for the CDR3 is TGTGCCAGCAGTGACTCTAGGGACACCGGGGAGCTGTTTTTT.

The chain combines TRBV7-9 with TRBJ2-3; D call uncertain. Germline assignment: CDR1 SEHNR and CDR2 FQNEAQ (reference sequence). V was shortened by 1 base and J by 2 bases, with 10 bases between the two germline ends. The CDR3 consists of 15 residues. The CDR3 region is CASSLVLMDTDTQYF. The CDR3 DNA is TGTGCCAGCAGCTTAGTGTTGATGGACACAGATACGCAGTATTTT.

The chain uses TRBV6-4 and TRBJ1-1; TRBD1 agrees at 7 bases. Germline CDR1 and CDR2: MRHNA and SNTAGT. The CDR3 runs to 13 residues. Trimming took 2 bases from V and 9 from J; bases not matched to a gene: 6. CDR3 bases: TGTGCCAGCAGTGACATAGCAGGGGGAAAAGCTTTCTTT. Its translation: CASSDIAGGKAFF.

This chain's CDR3 is CASSVLGQGVVNTEAFF. The CDR3 region has the DNA TGCGCCAGCAGCGTACTAGGCCAGGGGGTGGTGAACACTGAAGCTTTCTTT. The chain combines TRBV5-1 with TRBJ1-1; TRBD1 aligns across 7 bases. Per germline, CDR1 SGHRS and CDR2 YFSETQ. V shed 4 bases, J shed 0 bases, and the junction held 12 bases outside the gene matches. The CDR3 loop spans 17 amino acids. The variable domain in full, with the rest retrieved from reference TRBV5-1 and TRBJ1-1, is KAGVTQTPRYLIKTRGQQVTLSCSPISGHRSVSWYQQTPGQGLQFLFEYFSETQRNKGNFPGRFSGRQFSNSRSEMNVSTLELGDSALYLCASSVLGQGVVNTEAFFGQGTRLTVV.

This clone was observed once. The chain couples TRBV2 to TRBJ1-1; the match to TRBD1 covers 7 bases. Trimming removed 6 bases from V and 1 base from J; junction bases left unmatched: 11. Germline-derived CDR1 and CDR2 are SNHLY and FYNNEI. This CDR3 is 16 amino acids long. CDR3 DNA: TGTGCCAGCAGGGCCACCAGGGGGGAGACGAACACTGAAGCTTTCTTT. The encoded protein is CASRATRGETNTEAFF.

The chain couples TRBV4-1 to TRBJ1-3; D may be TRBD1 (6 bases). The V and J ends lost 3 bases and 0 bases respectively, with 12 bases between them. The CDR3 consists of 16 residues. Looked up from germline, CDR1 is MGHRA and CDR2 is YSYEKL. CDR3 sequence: CASSHADSRSGNTIYF. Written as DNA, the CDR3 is TGCGCCAGCAGCCACGCGGACAGCCGCTCTGGAAACACCATATATTTT.